These 3 T cell receptor beta chains were sequenced from one sample in a study of blood T cell repertoires in COVID-19 (dated by TCRdb to the early 2020s). Library construction relied on the immunoSEQ multiplex PCR assay. Entries here come from immuneACCESS through TCRdb and include only in-frame sequences with V and J called. Some clones fail to appear in such tables; in the studies checked, an unresolved V gene covers under half of the shortfall, and the cause of the remainder is unknown. The sample data list 150,000 to 200,000 clones, and less than 85% of these were observed just once. The leading ten clones occupy about 5% of the sample. The material sequenced was PBMCs or T cells enriched from blood (not recorded which). The receptors were gathered from an older woman with acute COVID-19.

This rearrangement joins TRBV5-6 to TRBJ1-4, with D perhaps TRBD1 (6 bases). The CDR3 has 13 amino acids. Trimming took 4 bases from V and 8 from J, leaving 12 bases between them. Germline V gene data show CDR1 as SGHDT and CDR2 as YYEEEE. CDR3 DNA sequence: TGTGCCAGCAGCGCGGACAGTAACGAAAAACTGTTTTTT. The encoded protein is CASSADSNEKLFF.

CDR3 bases: TGTGCCAGTAGTTCTACAGGGTTTGATGGGGCCAACGTCCTGACTTTC. This sequence encodes CASSSTGFDGANVLTF. V gene TRBV19 combines with J gene TRBJ2-6, with D perhaps TRBD1 (6 bases). The CDR3 has 16 amino acids. The germline V gene has CDR1 LNHDA and CDR2 SQIVND (reference sequence). V was cut by 5 bases and J by 3 bases, with 14 bases left in between. Drawing the rest from reference TRBV19 and TRBJ2-6, the complete variable domain is DGGITQSPKYLFRKEGQNVTLSCEQNLNHDAMYWYRQDPGQGLRLIYYSQIVNDFQKGDIAEGYSVSREKKESFPLTVTSAQKNPTAFYLCASSSTGFDGANVLTFGAGSRLTVL.

The chain links TRBV30 to TRBJ2-3; D is ambiguous. From germline, CDR1 is GTSNPN and CDR2 SVGIG (reference sequence). Trimming took 2 bases from V and 11 from J, leaving 14 bases between them. The CDR3 consists of 12 residues. CDR3 sequence: CAWSPRGAGQYF. As DNA, the CDR3 is TGTGCCTGGAGTCCCCGTGGCGCAGGGCAGTATTTT.